Listed below are T cell receptor beta chains from one sample, sequenced in a study of a mutant IDH1 vaccine in newly diagnosed glioma. Sequenced by immunoSEQ multiplex PCR; TCRdb stores in-frame clones only, minus some. The data hold fewer than 100,000 clones, with 75% to 95% observed a single time. Their specific antigens are unknown. This specimen consisted of PBMCs, obtained from a glioma patient whose treatment included an IDH1 peptide vaccine. The receptors were gathered from a woman aged 45 to 65 with glioma. The CDR3 runs from the conserved cysteine through the conserved F or W. A D gene is named only where the DNA matches it firmly. Not all rows give a size; the values are once, few, many and, for expanded clones, a class.

clone size: -
D gene: TRBD1
V gene: TRBV10-1
J gene: TRBJ2-7
CDR3 protein: CASSELGTAEQYF
CDR3 DNA: TGCGCCAGCAGTGAGCTAGGGACAGCCGAGCAGTACTTC

clone size: -
D gene: -
V gene: TRBV28
J gene: TRBJ1-5
CDR3 protein: CASSLHPYSNQPQHF
CDR3 DNA: TGTGCCAGCAGTTTACACCCATATAGCAATCAGCCCCAGCATTTT

clone size: -
D gene: TRBD2
V gene: TRBV28
J gene: TRBJ2-7
CDR3 protein: CASSLGLAASNEQYF
CDR3 DNA: TGTGCCAGCAGTTTAGGACTAGCGGCCTCCAACGAGCAGTACTTC

clone size: -
D gene: TRBD1
V gene: TRBV5-1
J gene: TRBJ2-1
CDR3 protein: CASSPRQGTQFF
CDR3 DNA: TGCGCCAGCAGCCCGAGACAGGGTACCCAGTTCTTC

clone size: -
D gene: TRBD1
V gene: TRBV11-2
J gene: TRBJ1-2
CDR3 protein: CASSSIRGPTLPNYGYTF
CDR3 DNA: TGTGCCAGCAGCTCGATAAGGGGGCCAACCCTACCTAACTATGGCTACACCTTC

clone size: -
D gene: TRBD1
V gene: TRBV28
J gene: TRBJ1-2
CDR3 protein: CASTAGGRLFGYTF
CDR3 DNA: TGTGCCAGCACCGCAGGGGGTCGTCTGTTTGGCTACACCTTC

clone size: -
D gene: TRBD1
V gene: TRBV9
J gene: TRBJ2-5
CDR3 protein: CASSARQGETQYF
CDR3 DNA: TGTGCCAGCAGCGCCCGACAGGGGGAGACCCAGTACTTC

clone size: -
D gene: -
V gene: TRBV27
J gene: TRBJ1-2
CDR3 protein: CASSSPGIYGYTF
CDR3 DNA: TGTGCCAGCAGTTCCCCAGGGATCTATGGCTACACCTTC

clone size: -
D gene: -
V gene: TRBV6-5
J gene: TRBJ2-1
CDR3 protein: CASSYQNEQFF
CDR3 DNA: TGTGCCAGCAGTTACCAAAATGAGCAGTTCTTC

clone size: -
D gene: -
V gene: TRBV5-4
J gene: TRBJ1-6
CDR3 protein: CASTPEGGNSPLHF
CDR3 DNA: TGTGCCAGCACCCCAGAGGGCGGGAATTCACCCCTCCACTTT

clone size: -
D gene: TRBD2
V gene: TRBV7-9
J gene: TRBJ2-1
CDR3 protein: CASSLGIAGDGDNEQFF
CDR3 DNA: TGTGCCAGCAGCTTAGGGATAGCGGGGGACGGGGACAATGAGCAGTTCTTC

clone size: -
D gene: -
V gene: TRBV5-5
J gene: TRBJ2-2
CDR3 protein: CASSLAVLTKGGELFF
CDR3 DNA: TGTGCCAGCAGCTTGGCGGTTCTAACCAAGGGCGGGGAGCTGTTTTTT

clone size: -
D gene: -
V gene: TRBV6-5
J gene: TRBJ1-3
CDR3 protein: CASSSAGNTIYF
CDR3 DNA: TGTGCCAGCAGTTCAGCTGGAAACACCATATATTTT

clone size: -
D gene: TRBD2
V gene: TRBV7-9
J gene: TRBJ2-3
CDR3 protein: CASSGREGLDTQYF
CDR3 DNA: TGTGCCAGCAGCGGACGGGAGGGCCTGGATACGCAGTATTTT

clone size: once
D gene: TRBD1
V gene: TRBV18
J gene: TRBJ2-5
CDR3 protein: CASSQGRQGGETQYF
CDR3 DNA: TGTGCCAGCTCACAGGGGCGACAGGGCGGAGAGACCCAGTACTTC

clone size: -
D gene: -
V gene: TRBV6-1
J gene: TRBJ2-7
CDR3 protein: CASSGLPITYEQYF
CDR3 DNA: TGTGCCAGCAGTGGGCTACCAATAACCTACGAGCAGTACTTC